This entry is about one T cell receptor beta chain. The antigen remains undetermined. Profiled with immunoSEQ multiplex PCR; TCRdb holds only in-frame clones, not every one. The data show approximately 2,000,000 clones, 85% to 95% seen once. These data belong to a study of shared clonotypes between healthy human individuals. Study background: Aged 18 to 49, the donors were a couple of women and a few men. Study outcomes and limitations: Among donors, clonotype sharing was expected to be affected by sequencing depth. A handful of donors held around 5% of naive CD4 clonotypes in common.

CDR1 is LNHDA and CDR2 is SQIVND in the germline V gene (reference sequence). The CDR3 runs to 14 residues. The germline V and J ends were trimmed by 3 bases and 3 bases, with 10 bases remaining between them. The sequenced sample was naive CD4+ T cells from PBMCs. Subset denoted: CD45RA+ positively selected. The V call is TRBV19, the J call TRBJ2-3; no clear D gene. The source of this sequence is a man aged 18 to 29 in good health. Some clones in this sample may be carry-over from other donors' samples. CDR3 amino acids: CASSMGPRTDTQYF. Written as DNA, the CDR3 is TGTGCCAGTAGTATGGGCCCGAGGACAGATACGCAGTATTTT.